This TCR beta chain was retrieved from a study of shared T cell receptors in the human thymus. Produced via immunoSEQ multiplex PCR; TCRdb's table is partial and in-frame only. The table shows roughly 710,000 clones, with 80% to 90% occurring only once. Germline CDR1 reads SGHAT; CDR2 reads FQNNGV. J gave up 4 bases and V 1 base, and 6 bases lay outside the gene matches. CDR3 size: 15 residues. The same specimen was also included in a second study, on human thymus T cells. From that paper: Corrective heart surgery yielded the resections from which the thymus tissue came. Related studies found that unrelated individuals share highly overlapping thymic repertoires.

This clonotype originated in a girl in the first two years of life with a congenital heart defect. The chain is built from TRBV11-2 and TRBJ1-2; 7 nucleotides align to TRBD1. Sequenced material: thymocytes. The CDR3 loop reads CASSLGGQSPYGYTF. The CDR3 DNA sequence: TGTGCCAGCAGCTTAGGGGGACAGAGCCCCTATGGCTACACCTTC.